Listed here are 2 T cell receptor beta chains from one sample, sequenced in a study of blood T cell repertoires in COVID-19. This table comes from immunoSEQ multiplex PCR, and its TCRdb copy is limited to in-frame clones, with some not included. The sample shows about 160,000 clones, about nine tenths of them seen only once. Sequenced: PBMCs or T cells enriched from blood (not recorded which). The receptors shown here come from a woman aged 40 to 55 who had been exposed to COVID-19.

This chain connects TRBV3-1 (or the pseudogene TRBV3-2) to TRBJ1-5; D is possibly TRBD1 (6 bases). Germline V CDR1 and CDR2: LGHDT, YNNKEL (reference sequence). V lost 3 bases to trimming and J lost 4 bases, with 19 bases between them. This CDR3 spans 17 amino acids. This chain's CDR3 is CASSHGRRGGLNQPQHF. In nucleotides, the CDR3 is TGTGCCAGCAGCCATGGAAGGAGGGGGGGTTTGAATCAGCCCCAGCATTTT.

This clone was recorded once. The J gene is TRBJ2-7, the V gene TRBV5-4, with D tentatively TRBD1 (7 bases). The germline V gene has CDR1 SGHNT and CDR2 YYREEE (reference sequence). The germline V and J ends were trimmed by 4 bases and 2 bases, with 16 bases remaining between them. The CDR3 totals 15 residues. The CDR3 sequence: CASSQGGSVTYEQYF. DNA for the CDR3: TGTGCCAGCAGCCAGGGGGGCAGCGTCACCTACGAGCAGTACTTC.